The 7 T cell receptor beta chains in this list originate from one sample, sequenced in a study of chemoradiotherapy in HPV16-positive cancers. Clones were sequenced by immunoSEQ multiplex PCR, and TCRdb holds only the in-frame ones, with some missing. This table holds over 9,000 clones, about 89% found once. The sample consisted of blood, taken from a patient who underwent chemoradiotherapy. All receptors come from a human donor with HPV-associated anogenital cancer.

This clone has a single count. The V call is TRBV30, the J call TRBJ2-5, with a possible D match to TRBD2 (5 bases). V lost 1 base and J lost 1, with 13 bases in between. The V gene's germline CDR1 is GTSNPN and CDR2 SVGIG (reference sequence). This CDR3 is built from 15 residues. Here the CDR3 reads CAWSGLDSPQETQYF. CDR3 DNA sequence: TGTGCCTGGAGTGGACTGGACTCACCCCAAGAGACCCAGTACTTC.

The chain employs TRBV2 and TRBJ2-2; maybe TRBD1 (6 bases). The CDR3 is 13 amino acids. V was trimmed by 4 bases and J by 7 bases, leaving 10 bases between them. Germline V gene sequence: CDR1 SNHLY, CDR2 FYNNEI. The CDR3 loop reads CASSVRGGGELFF. The CDR3 DNA follows: TGTGCCAGCAGTGTAAGAGGGGGCGGGGAGCTGTTTTTT.

This clone came up a few times. The genes are TRBV13 and TRBJ2-5; D possibly corresponds to TRBD1 (5 bases). Germline V gives CDR1 PRHDT, CDR2 FYEKMQ (reference sequence). CDR3 size: 13 residues. Deletions cut 8 bases from V and 1 base from J, with 11 bases between. As DNA, the CDR3 is TGTGCCAGCGGGTTCCAGGGCCAAGAGACCCAGTACTTC. It encodes CASGFQGQETQYF.

The chain joins TRBV27 to TRBJ1-1, with no clear D. CDR3 length equals 14 residues. The germline V gene has CDR1 MNHEY and CDR2 SMNVEV (reference sequence). V was pared by 6 bases and J by 0 bases, with 11 bases between. The CDR3 DNA reads as TGTGCCAGCAGCCGGTTAGACATGAACACTGAAGCTTTCTTT. Amino acids: CASSRLDMNTEAFF.

The genes are TRBV7-4 and TRBJ1-4, with 9 positions matching TRBD1. Germline-derived CDR1 and CDR2 are SGHVT and SQSDAQ. The junction had 15 bases not matched to a gene; V was cut back by 7 bases and J by 6 bases. The CDR3 is 17 amino acids. For the CDR3, the DNA is TGTGCCAGCACCGAAAACCCGGGACAGGGAACAGATGAAAAACTGTTTTTT. Translation gives CASTENPGQGTDEKLFF.

This rearrangement joins TRBV2 to TRBJ2-3, with TRBD1 as a possible D gene (6 bases). Germline V CDR1 and CDR2: SNHLY, FYNNEI. The CDR3 loop spans 13 amino acids. V dropped 4 bases and J dropped 5 bases, with 10 bases sitting between them. The CDR3 protein is CASSASRGDTQYF. CDR3 in DNA: TGTGCCAGCAGTGCCTCCAGGGGAGATACGCAGTATTTT. Complete variable domain (other parts from reference TRBV2 and TRBJ2-3): EPEVTQTPSHQVTQMGQEVILRCVPISNHLYFYWYRQILGQKVEFLVSFYNNEISEKSEIFDDQFSVERPDGSNFTLKIRSTKLEDSAMYFCASSASRGDTQYFGPGTRLTVL.

This chain uses TRBV28 with TRBJ1-2; D is unresolved. Per germline, CDR1 MDHEN and CDR2 SYDVKM. Deletions cut 6 bases from V and 4 bases from J, with 6 bases between. This CDR3 has 11 residues. The CDR3 loop reads CASSVSYGYTF. For the CDR3, the DNA is TGTGCCAGCAGCGTCAGCTATGGCTACACCTTC.